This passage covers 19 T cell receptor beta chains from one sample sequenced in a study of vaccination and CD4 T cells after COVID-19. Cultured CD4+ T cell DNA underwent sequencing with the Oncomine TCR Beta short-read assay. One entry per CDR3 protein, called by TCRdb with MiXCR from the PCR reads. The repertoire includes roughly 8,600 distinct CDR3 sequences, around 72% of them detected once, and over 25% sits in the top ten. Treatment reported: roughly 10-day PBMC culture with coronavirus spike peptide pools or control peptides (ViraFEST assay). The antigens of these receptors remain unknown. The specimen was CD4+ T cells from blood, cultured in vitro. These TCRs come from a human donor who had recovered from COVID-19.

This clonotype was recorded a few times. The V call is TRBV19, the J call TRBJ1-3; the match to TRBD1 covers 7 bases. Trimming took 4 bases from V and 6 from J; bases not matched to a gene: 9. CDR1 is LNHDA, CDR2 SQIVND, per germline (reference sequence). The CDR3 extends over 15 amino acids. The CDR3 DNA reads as TGTGCCAGTAGTAGGGCAGGGGGGGTCGTAAACACCATATATTTT. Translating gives CASSRAGGVVNTIYF.

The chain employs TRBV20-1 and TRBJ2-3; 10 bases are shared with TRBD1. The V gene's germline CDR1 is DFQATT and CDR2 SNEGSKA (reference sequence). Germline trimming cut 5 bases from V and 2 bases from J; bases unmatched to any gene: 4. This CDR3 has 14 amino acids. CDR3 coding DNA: TGCAGTGCTCGGACAGGGGGGAACACAGATACGCAGTATTTT. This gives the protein CSARTGGNTDTQYF.

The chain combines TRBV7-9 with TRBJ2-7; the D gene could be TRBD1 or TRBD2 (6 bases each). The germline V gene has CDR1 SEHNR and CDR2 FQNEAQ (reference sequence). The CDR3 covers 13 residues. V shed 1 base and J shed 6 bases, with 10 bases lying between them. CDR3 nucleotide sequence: TGTGCCAGCAGCTTAGTCGAGGGGGGCGAGCAGTACTTC. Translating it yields CASSLVEGGEQYF.

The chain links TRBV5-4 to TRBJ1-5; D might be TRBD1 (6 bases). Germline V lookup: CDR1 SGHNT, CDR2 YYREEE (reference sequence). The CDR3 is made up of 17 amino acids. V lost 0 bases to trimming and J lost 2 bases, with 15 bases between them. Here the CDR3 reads CASSLEGPGTRNQPQHF. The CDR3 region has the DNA TGTGCCAGCAGCTTGGAAGGGCCCGGGACACGCAATCAGCCCCAGCATTTT.

CDR3 in DNA: TGTGCCAGCAATCAGGGGGCAGGTGTTCAGCCCCAGCATTTT. Translated, it gives CASNQGAGVQPQHF. The chain links TRBV6-1 to TRBJ1-5; TRBD1 matches at 8 bases. The CDR3 consists of 14 residues. V lost 7 bases and J lost 6; bases outside the gene matches: 8. The V gene's germline CDR1 is MNHNS and CDR2 SASEGT.

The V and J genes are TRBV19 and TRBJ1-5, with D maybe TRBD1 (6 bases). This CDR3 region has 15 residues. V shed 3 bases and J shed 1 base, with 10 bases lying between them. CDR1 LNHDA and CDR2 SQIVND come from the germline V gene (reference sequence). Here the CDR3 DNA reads TGTGCCAGTAGTATTGACAGGCCGAGCAATCAGCCCCAGCATTTT. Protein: CASSIDRPSNQPQHF.

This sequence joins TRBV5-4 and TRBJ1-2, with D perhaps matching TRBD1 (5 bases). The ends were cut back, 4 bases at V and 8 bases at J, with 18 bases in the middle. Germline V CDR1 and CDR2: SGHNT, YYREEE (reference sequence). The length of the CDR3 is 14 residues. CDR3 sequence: CASSLGGGRYGYTF. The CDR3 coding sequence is TGTGCCAGCAGCCTCGGCGGGGGTCGATACGGCTACACCTTC.

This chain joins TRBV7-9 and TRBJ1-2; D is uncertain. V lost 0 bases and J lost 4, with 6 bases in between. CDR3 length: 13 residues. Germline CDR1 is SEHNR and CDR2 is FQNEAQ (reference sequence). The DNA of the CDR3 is TGTGCCAGCAGCTTAGCCGCCCTCTATGGCTACACCTTC. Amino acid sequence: CASSLAALYGYTF.

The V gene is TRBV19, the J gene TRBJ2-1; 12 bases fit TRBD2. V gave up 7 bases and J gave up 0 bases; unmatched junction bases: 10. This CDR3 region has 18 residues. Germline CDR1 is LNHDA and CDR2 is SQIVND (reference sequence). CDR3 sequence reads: CASTATSGRGPSYNEQFF. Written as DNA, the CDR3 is TGTGCCAGTACCGCGACTAGCGGGAGAGGCCCCTCCTACAATGAGCAGTTCTTC.

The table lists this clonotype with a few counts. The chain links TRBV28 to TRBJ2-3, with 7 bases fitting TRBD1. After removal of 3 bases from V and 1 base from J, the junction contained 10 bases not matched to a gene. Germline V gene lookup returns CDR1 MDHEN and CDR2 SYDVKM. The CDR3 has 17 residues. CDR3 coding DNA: TGTGCCAGCAGTTTTCAAGGGGGCACCTTGGGCACAGATACGCAGTATTTT. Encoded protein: CASSFQGGTLGTDTQYF.

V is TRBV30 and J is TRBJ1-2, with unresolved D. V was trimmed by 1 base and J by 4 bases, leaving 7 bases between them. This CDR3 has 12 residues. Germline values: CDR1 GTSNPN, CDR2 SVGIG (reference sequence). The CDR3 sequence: CAWSAEGYGYTF. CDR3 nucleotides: TGTGCCTGGAGTGCTGAGGGCTATGGCTACACCTTC. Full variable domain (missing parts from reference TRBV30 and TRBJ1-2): SQTIHQWPATLVQPVGSPLSLECTVEGTSNPNLYWYRQAAGRGLQLLFYSVGIGQISSEVPQNLSASRPQDRQFILSSKKLLLSDSGFYLCAWSAEGYGYTFGSGTRLTVV.

The CDR3 protein is CASSKDRQETQYF. CDR3 nucleotides: TGTGCCAGTAGTAAAGACAGACAAGAGACCCAGTACTTC. The rearrangement links TRBV19 to TRBJ2-5; a possible D gene is TRBD1 (5 bases). The germline V gene encodes CDR1 LNHDA and CDR2 SQIVND (reference sequence). The CDR3 is 13 amino acids. V was pared by 4 bases and J by 2 bases, with 8 bases between.

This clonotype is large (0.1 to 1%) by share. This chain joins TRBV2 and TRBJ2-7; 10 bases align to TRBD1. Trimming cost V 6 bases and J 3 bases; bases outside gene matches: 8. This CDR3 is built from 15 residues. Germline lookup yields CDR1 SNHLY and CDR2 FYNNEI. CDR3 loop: CASRGRTGGLYEQYF. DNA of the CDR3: TGTGCCAGCAGGGGCAGGACAGGGGGACTCTACGAGCAGTACTTC.

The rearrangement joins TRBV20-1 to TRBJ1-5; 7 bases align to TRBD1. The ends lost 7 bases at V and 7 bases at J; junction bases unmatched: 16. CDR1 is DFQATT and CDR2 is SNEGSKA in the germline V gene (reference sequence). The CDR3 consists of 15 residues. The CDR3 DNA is TGCAGTGGCACAGACAGACAGGGTGGAAGGCAGCCCCAGCATTTT. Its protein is CSGTDRQGGRQPQHF.

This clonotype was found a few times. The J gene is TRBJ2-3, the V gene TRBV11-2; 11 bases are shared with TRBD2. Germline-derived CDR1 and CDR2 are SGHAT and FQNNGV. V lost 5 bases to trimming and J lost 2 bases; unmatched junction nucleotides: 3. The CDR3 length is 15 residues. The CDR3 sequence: CASSDSGRVTDTQYF. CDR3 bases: TGTGCCAGCAGCGATAGCGGGAGGGTCACAGATACGCAGTATTTT.

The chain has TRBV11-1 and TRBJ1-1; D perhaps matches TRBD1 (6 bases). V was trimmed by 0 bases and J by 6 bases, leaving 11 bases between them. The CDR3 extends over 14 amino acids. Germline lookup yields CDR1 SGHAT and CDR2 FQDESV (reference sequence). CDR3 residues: CASSLAGGGPEAFF. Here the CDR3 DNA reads TGTGCCAGCAGCTTAGCGGGGGGCGGGCCTGAAGCTTTCTTT.

CDR3 nucleotide sequence: TGTGCCAGCCTACCGGGTGGGGTAATTTACGAGCAGTACTTC. Residues: CASLPGGVIYEQYF. The rearrangement uses TRBV28 and TRBJ2-7; D gene uncertain. The CDR3 sequence is 14 residues long. Germline V gives CDR1 MDHEN, CDR2 SYDVKM. V was trimmed by 8 bases and J by 4 bases, leaving 18 bases between them.

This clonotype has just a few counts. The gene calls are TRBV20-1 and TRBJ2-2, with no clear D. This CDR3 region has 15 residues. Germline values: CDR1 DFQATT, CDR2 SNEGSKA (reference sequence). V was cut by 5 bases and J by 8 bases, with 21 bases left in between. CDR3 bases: TGCAGTGCTTACGACCGAATAGCTACCGGGGGGGAGCTGTTTTTT. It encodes CSAYDRIATGGELFF.

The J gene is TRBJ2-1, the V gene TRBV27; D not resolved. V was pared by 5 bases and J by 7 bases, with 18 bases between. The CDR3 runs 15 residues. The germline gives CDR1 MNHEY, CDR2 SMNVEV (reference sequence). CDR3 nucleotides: TGTGCCAGCAGTCCAAGAGACCAGAGTTGGAATGAGCAGTTCTTC. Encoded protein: CASSPRDQSWNEQFF.